These 10 T cell receptor beta chains share one sample of origin, sequenced in a study of blood T cell repertoires in COVID-19. Some clones are missing from TCRdb's copy, which holds only in-frame ones; the method was immunoSEQ multiplex PCR. The sample has approximately 440,000 clones, around 90% seen once. Material: PBMCs or T cells enriched from blood (not recorded which). These receptors originate from a man aged 18 to 30 who had recovered from COVID-19.

In this sample, this clone turned up many times. The chain combines TRBV19 with TRBJ1-5; 9 bases map to TRBD1. Germline CDR1 reads LNHDA; CDR2 reads SQIVND (reference sequence). The J segment lost 7 bases and the V segment lost 5 bases, leaving 6 bases of the junction unmatched. The CDR3 spans 14 residues. The CDR3 region has the DNA TGTGCCAGTAGTGGCACAGGGGGCCGGCAGCCCCAGCATTTT. Translation gives CASSGTGGRQPQHF.

The V and J genes are TRBV27 and TRBJ1-1, with a possible D match to TRBD1 (6 bases). Trimming cost V 3 bases and J 5 bases, with 16 bases left between them. The CDR3 is 15 amino acids. Germline V lookup: CDR1 MNHEY, CDR2 SMNVEV (reference sequence). The CDR3 is CASSFLGDIGTEAFF. DNA for the CDR3: TGTGCCAGCAGTTTTCTGGGGGACATAGGTACTGAAGCTTTCTTT.

V is TRBV9 and J is TRBJ1-2; possibly TRBD1 for D (6 bases). Germline CDR1 and CDR2: SGDLS and YYNGEE. V was pared by 4 bases and J by 4 bases, with 11 bases between. The CDR3 is 13 amino acids. DNA of the CDR3: TGTGCCAGCAGCCAGGACAGACTCTATGGCTACACCTTC. This codes for CASSQDRLYGYTF.

V and J are TRBV27 and TRBJ1-4; perhaps TRBD1 as D (6 bases). Germline CDR1 and CDR2: MNHEY and SMNVEV (reference sequence). V dropped 2 bases and J dropped 7 bases, with 14 bases sitting between them. The CDR3 is made up of 15 amino acids. CDR3 loop: CASSLVQGIGEKLFF. CDR3 bases: TGTGCCAGCAGTTTAGTTCAGGGGATCGGTGAAAAACTGTTTTTT.

This clone was seen a single time. V gene TRBV2 combines with J gene TRBJ1-5; maybe TRBD1 (6 bases). Germline-derived CDR1 and CDR2 are SNHLY and FYNNEI. The CDR3 is 13 amino acids. Deletions cut 5 bases from V and 2 bases from J, with 7 bases between. CDR3 bases: TGTGCCAGCAGTTGGACAGGCAATCAGCCCCAGCATTTT. It yields the protein CASSWTGNQPQHF.

In DNA form, the CDR3 reads TGTGCCAGCAGTTTAGATGGTAGCGGCTACAATGAGCAGTTCTTC. It yields the protein CASSLDGSGYNEQFF. The chain couples TRBV27 to TRBJ2-1; maybe TRBD2 (6 bases). Germline V gene sequence: CDR1 MNHEY, CDR2 SMNVEV (reference sequence). The germline V and J ends were trimmed by 2 bases and 3 bases, with 11 bases remaining between them. The CDR3 sequence is 15 residues long.

This chain links TRBV7-7 with TRBJ2-6; 7 positions match TRBD1. Germline V gene sequence: CDR1 SSHAT, CDR2 FNYEAQ (reference sequence). Trimming removed 4 bases from V and 3 bases from J; junction bases left unmatched: 3. This CDR3 spans 15 amino acids. The CDR3 sequence: CASSSGQVGANVLTF. CDR3 nucleotides: TGTGCCAGCAGCTCCGGACAGGTTGGGGCCAACGTCCTGACTTTC. Looking up the rest from reference TRBV7-7 and TRBJ2-6 gives the full variable domain: GAGVSQSPRYKVTKRGQDVTLRCDPISSHATLYWYQQALGQGPEFLTYFNYEAQPDKSGLPSDRFSAERPEGSISTLTIQRTEQRDSAMYRCASSSGQVGANVLTFGAGSRLTVL.

The count of this clone is one. J is TRBJ1-6 and V is TRBV9; 7 nucleotides agree with TRBD1. This CDR3 has 17 amino acids. Germline assignment: CDR1 SGDLS and CDR2 YYNGEE. The V and J ends lost 4 bases and 4 bases, in that order; junction bases with no gene match: 11. This chain's CDR3 is CASSPNPGQKYNSPLHF. The CDR3 coding sequence is TGTGCCAGCAGCCCAAACCCGGGACAGAAATATAATTCACCCCTCCACTTT.

The rearrangement links TRBV25-1 to TRBJ1-3, with D possibly TRBD1 on 5 matching bases. Trimming removed 3 bases from V and 0 bases from J, with 15 bases in between. CDR3 length: 17 residues. Germline-derived CDR1 and CDR2 are MGHDK and SYGVNS. The CDR3 bases are TGTGCCAGCAGTGAGCGGGGACGTCCCGGCTCTGGAAACACCATATATTTT. Its translation: CASSERGRPGSGNTIYF.

This clone was observed a single time. The chain has TRBV5-1 and TRBJ2-1; the match to TRBD2 covers 8 bases. V trimming: 0 bases; J trimming: 4 bases; junction bases outside the gene matches: 3. The CDR3 has 15 amino acids. Germline lookup yields CDR1 SGHRS and CDR2 YFSETQ. The CDR3 nucleotides read TGCGCCAGCAGCTTGGAAGGGACTAGTTACAATGAGCAGTTCTTC. Encoded protein: CASSLEGTSYNEQFF.